The TCR beta chain under discussion was sequenced for a study of blood T cells in healthy people across ages. Losses at the gene ends were 0 bases for V and 4 bases for J; bases not matched to a gene: 7. The CDR3 runs to 16 residues. The germline CDR1 and CDR2 sequences are DFQATT and SNEGSKA (reference sequence). A second PCR, run for roughly 7 to 11 cycles, used a sample-barcoded 5' primer plus a J-beta primer mix. A 12-random-nucleotide template-switch adaptor tagged each cDNA molecule. TCRdb ran MiXCR on the 5' RACE reads and lists one entry per CDR3 protein. The sample yields 1.2 million to 1.5 million distinct CDR3 sequences, almost 60% seen once. Study observations and caveats: Higher naive T cell percentage went strongly together with higher TCR beta diversity. Age brought a roughly linear fall in TCR beta diversity measured per million T cells.

Regarding this clonotype: Its antigen is unidentified.

The chain has TRBV20-1 and TRBJ2-1; 9 bases are a match to TRBD2. The sequenced material came from blood. This clonotype was sampled from a young man in good health. DNA of the CDR3: TGCAGTGCTAGAGATCTCCTAGCGGGATTATACAATGAGCAGTTCTTC. Amino acid sequence: CSARDLLAGLYNEQFF.